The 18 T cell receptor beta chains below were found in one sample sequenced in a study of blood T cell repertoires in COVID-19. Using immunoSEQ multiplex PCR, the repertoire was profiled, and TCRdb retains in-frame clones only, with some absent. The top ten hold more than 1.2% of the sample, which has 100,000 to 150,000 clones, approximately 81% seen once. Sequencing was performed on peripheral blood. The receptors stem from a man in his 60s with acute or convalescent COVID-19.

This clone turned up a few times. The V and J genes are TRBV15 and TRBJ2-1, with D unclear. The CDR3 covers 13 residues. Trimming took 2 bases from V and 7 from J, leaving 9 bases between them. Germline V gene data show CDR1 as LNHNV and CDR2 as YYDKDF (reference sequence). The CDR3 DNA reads TGTGCCACCAGCAGACCCACGAGGAATGAGCAGTTCTTC. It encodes CATSRPTRNEQFF.

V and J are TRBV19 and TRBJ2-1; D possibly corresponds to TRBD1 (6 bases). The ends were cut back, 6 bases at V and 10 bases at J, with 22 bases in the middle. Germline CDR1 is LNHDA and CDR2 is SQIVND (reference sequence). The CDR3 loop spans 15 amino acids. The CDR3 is CASSDPGQPTIEQFF. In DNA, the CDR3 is TGTGCCAGTAGCGATCCTGGACAGCCTACAATCGAGCAGTTCTTC.

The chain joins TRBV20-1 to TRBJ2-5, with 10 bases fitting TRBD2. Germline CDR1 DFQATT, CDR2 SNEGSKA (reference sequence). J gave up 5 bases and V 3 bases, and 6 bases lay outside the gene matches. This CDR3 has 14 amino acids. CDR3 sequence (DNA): TGCAGTGCTAGTTTCCTAGCGGGAGTGGAGACCCAGTACTTC. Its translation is CSASFLAGVETQYF.

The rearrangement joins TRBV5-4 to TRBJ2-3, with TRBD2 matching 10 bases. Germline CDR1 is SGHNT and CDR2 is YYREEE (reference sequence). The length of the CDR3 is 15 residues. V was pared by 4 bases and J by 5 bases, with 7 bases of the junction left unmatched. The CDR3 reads CASSRPGLAVDTQYF. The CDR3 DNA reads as TGTGCCAGCAGCCGACCAGGACTAGCGGTAGATACGCAGTATTTT.

The CDR3 spells CASSYSTGGLDGYTF. The CDR3 coding sequence is TGTGCCAGCAGTTACTCGACAGGGGGCTTGGATGGCTACACCTTC. This chain joins TRBV6-6 and TRBJ1-2; 10 nucleotides line up with TRBD1. CDR3 length: 15 amino acids. J was trimmed by 6 bases and V by 0 bases; bases with no gene match: 4. Germline CDR1 is MNHNY and CDR2 is SVGAGI (reference sequence).

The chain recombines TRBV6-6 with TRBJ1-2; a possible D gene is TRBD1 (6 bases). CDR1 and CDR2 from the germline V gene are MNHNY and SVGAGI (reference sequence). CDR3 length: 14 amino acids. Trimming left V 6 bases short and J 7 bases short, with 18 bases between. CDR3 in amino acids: CASRTGQNTGGYTF. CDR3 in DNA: TGTGCCAGCAGGACCGGACAGAATACTGGTGGCTACACCTTC.

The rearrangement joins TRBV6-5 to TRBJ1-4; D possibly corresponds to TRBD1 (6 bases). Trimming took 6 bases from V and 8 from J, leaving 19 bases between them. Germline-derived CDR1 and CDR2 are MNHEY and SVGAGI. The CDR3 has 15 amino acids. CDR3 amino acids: CASRTTQGIREKLFF. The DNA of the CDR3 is TGTGCCAGCAGAACCACACAGGGTATAAGAGAAAAACTGTTTTTT.

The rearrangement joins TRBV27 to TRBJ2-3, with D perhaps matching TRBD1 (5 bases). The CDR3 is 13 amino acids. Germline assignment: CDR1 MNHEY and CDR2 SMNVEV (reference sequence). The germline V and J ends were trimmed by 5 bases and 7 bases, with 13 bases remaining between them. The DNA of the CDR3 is TGTGCCAGCAGTGCAGACAGCATGAATACGCAGTATTTT. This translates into CASSADSMNTQYF.

In nucleotides, the CDR3 is TGCGCCAGCAGCTTGGCGACTAGTGGGAGCACAGATACGCAGTATTTT. Translation: CASSLATSGSTDTQYF. The chain joins TRBV5-1 to TRBJ2-3; a possible D gene is TRBD2 (6 bases). The CDR3 is made up of 16 amino acids. In germline, CDR1 is SGHRS, CDR2 YFSETQ. Trimming pared 0 bases from V and 0 bases from J, leaving 11 bases between.

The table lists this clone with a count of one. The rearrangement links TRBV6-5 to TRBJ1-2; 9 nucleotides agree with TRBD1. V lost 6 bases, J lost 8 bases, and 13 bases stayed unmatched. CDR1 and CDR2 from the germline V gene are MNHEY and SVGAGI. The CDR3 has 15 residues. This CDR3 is CASRRPGQGIYGYTF. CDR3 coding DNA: TGTGCCAGCAGGCGCCCGGGACAGGGTATTTACGGCTACACCTTC.

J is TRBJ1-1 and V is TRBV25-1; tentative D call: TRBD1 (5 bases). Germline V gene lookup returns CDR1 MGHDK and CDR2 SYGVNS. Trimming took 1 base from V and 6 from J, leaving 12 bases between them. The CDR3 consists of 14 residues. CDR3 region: CASSESGRAAEAFF. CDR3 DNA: TGTGCCAGCAGTGAATCGGGCAGGGCCGCTGAAGCTTTCTTT.

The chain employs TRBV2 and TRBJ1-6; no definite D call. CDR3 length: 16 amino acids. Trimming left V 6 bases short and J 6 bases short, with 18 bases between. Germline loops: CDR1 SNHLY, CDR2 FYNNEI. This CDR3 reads CASSQSVARSNSPLHF. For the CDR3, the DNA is TGTGCCAGCAGCCAATCTGTTGCGAGATCTAATTCACCCCTCCACTTT.

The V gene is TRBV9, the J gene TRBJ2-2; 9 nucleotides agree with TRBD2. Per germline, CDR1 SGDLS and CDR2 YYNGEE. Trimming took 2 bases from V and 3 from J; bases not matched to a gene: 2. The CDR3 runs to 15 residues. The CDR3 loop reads CASSVLAGHTGELFF. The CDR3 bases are TGTGCCAGCAGCGTTCTAGCGGGGCACACCGGGGAGCTGTTTTTT.

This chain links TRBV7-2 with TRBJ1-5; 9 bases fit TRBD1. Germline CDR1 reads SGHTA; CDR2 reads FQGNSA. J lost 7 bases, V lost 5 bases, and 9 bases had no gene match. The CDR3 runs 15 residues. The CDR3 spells CASSRNLQGAQPQHF. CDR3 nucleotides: TGTGCCAGCAGCCGTAACCTACAGGGGGCCCAGCCCCAGCATTTT.

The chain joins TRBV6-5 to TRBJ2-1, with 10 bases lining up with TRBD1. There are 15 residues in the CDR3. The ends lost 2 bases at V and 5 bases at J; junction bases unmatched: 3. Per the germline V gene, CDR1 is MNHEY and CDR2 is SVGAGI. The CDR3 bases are TGTGCCAGCAGTTACGTGGGACAGGGGAACAATGAGCAGTTCTTC. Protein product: CASSYVGQGNNEQFF.

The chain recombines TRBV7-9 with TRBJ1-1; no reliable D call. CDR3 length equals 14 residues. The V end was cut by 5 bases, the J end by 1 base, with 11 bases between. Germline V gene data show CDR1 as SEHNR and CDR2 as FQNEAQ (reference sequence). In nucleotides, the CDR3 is TGTGCCAGCAGCCGTTATACAGAGAACACTGAAGCTTTCTTT. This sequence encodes CASSRYTENTEAFF.

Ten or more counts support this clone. The CDR3 loop reads CASSLVADTQYF. The CDR3 nucleotides are TGTGCCAGCAGCTTAGTCGCAGATACGCAGTATTTT. V is TRBV11-2 and J is TRBJ2-3; no firm D call. This CDR3 is built from 12 residues. Trimming pared 1 base from V and 4 bases from J, leaving 3 bases between. Germline lookup yields CDR1 SGHAT and CDR2 FQNNGV.

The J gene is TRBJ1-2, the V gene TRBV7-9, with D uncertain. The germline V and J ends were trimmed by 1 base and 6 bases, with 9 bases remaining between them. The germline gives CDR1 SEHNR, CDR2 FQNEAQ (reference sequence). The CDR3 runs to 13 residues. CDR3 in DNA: TGTGCCAGCAGCTTAGACTGGTCGGATGGCTACACCTTC. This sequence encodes CASSLDWSDGYTF.